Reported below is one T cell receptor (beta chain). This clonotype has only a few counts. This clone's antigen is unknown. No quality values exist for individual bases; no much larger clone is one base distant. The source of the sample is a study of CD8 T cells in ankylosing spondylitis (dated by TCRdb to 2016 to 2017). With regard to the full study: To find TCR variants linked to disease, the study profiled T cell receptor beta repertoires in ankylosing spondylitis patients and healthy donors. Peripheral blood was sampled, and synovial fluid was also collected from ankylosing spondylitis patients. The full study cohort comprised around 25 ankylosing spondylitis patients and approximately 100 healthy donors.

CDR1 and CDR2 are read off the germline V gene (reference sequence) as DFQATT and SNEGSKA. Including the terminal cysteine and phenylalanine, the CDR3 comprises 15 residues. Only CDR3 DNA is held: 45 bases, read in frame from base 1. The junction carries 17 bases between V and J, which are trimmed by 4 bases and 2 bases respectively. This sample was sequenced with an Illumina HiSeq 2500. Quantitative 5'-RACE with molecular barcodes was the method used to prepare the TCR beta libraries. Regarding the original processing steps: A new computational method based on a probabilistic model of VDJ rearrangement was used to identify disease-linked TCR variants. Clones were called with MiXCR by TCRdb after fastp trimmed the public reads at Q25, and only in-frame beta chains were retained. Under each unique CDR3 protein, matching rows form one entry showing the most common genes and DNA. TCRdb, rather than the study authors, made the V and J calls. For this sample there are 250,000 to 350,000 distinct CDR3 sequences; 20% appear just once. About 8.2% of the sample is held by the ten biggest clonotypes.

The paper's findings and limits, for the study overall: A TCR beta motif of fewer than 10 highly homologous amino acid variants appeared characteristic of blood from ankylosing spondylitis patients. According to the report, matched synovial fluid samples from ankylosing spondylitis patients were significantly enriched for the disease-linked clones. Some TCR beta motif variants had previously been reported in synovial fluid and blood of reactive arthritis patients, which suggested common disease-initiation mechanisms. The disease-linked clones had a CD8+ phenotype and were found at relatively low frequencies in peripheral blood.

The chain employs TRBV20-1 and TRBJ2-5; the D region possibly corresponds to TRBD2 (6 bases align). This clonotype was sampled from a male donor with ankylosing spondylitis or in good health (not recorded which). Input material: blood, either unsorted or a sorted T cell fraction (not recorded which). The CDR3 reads CSATAMGGDQETQYF. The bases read TGCAGTGCTACCGCCATGGGGGGTGATCAAGAGACCCAGTACTTC.